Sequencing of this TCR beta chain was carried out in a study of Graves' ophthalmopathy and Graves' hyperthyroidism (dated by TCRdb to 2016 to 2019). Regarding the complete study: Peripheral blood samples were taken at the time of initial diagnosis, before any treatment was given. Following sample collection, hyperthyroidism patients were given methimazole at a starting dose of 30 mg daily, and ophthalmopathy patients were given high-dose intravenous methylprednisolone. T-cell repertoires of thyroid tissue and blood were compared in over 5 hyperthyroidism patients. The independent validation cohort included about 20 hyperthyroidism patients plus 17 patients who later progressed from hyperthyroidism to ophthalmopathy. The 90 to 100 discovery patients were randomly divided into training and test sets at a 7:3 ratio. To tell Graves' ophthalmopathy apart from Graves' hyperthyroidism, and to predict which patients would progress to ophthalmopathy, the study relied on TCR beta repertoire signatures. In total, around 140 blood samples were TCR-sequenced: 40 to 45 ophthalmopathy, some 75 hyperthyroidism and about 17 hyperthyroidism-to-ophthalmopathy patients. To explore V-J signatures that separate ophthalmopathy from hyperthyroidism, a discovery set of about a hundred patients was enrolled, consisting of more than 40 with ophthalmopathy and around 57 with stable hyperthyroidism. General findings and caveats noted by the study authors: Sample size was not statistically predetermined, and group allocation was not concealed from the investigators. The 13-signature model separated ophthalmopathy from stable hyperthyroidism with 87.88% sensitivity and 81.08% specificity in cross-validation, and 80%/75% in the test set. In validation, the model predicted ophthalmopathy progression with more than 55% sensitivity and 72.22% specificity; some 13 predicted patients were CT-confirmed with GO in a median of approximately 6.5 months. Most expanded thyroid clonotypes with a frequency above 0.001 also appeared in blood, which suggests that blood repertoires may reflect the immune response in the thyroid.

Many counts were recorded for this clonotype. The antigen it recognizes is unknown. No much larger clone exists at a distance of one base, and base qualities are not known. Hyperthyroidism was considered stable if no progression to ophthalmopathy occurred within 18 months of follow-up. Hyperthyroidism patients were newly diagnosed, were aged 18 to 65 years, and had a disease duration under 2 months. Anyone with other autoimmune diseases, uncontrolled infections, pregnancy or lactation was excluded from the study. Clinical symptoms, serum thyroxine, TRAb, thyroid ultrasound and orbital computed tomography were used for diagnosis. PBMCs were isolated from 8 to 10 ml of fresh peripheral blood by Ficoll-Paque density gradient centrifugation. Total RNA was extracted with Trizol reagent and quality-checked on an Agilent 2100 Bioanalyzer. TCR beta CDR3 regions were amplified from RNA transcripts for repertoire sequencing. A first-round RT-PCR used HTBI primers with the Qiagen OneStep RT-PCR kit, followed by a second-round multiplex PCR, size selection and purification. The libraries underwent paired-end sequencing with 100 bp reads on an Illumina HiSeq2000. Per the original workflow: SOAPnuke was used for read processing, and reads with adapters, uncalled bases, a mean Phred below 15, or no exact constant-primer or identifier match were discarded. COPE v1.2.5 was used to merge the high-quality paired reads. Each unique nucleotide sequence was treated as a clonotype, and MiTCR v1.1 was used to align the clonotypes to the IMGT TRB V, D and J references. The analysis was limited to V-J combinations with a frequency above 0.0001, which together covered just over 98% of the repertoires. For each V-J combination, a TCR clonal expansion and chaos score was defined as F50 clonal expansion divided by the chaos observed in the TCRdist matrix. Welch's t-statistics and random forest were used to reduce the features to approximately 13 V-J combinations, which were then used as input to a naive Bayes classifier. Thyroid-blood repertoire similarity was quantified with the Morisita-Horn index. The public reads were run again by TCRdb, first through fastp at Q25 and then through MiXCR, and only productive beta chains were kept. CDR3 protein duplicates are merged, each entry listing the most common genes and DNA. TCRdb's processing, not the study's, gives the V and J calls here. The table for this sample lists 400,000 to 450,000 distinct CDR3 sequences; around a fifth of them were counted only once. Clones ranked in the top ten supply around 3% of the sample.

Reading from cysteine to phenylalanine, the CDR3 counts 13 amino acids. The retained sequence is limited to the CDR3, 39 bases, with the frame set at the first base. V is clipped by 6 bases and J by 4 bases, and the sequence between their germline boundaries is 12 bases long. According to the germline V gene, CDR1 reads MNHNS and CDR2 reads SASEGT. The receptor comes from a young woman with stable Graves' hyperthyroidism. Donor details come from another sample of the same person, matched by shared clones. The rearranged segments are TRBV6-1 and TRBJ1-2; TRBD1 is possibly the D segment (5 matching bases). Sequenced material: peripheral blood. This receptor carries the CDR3 CASRLQESYGYTF. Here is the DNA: TGTGCCAGCAGACTACAGGAAAGCTATGGCTACACCTTC.